Listed below are T cell receptor beta chains from one sample, sequenced in a study of chemoradiotherapy in HPV16-positive cancers. The repertoire was sequenced with immunoSEQ multiplex PCR; TCRdb's copy has only in-frame clones and lacks some. The table lists about 17,000 clones, 90% of them singletons, with 13% to 15% in the top ten. This sample comprised blood, obtained from a patient who underwent chemoradiotherapy. All receptors derive from a human donor with HPV-associated anogenital cancer. Each CDR3 is given with its conserved first and last residue. D genes are given only for firm matches. Size is omitted from some rows. Given values are once, few, many or a class for expanded clones.

j_call: TRBJ2-7; clone_size: NA; d_call: NA; v_call: TRBV13; cdr3_aa: CASSQPPPGEQYF; cdr3_nt: TGTGCCAGCAGCCAACCACCCCCGGGCGAGCAGTACTTC
j_call: TRBJ2-6; clone_size: NA; d_call: TRBD1; v_call: TRBV19; cdr3_aa: CASSVGQASGANVLTF; cdr3_nt: TGTGCCAGTAGTGTGGGACAGGCGTCTGGGGCCAACGTCCTGACTTTC
j_call: TRBJ1-2; clone_size: NA; d_call: NA; v_call: TRBV4-3; cdr3_aa: CASSQGGGDNYGYTF; cdr3_nt: TGCGCCAGCAGCCAAGGAGGGGGTGATAACTATGGCTACACCTTC
j_call: TRBJ2-3; clone_size: NA; d_call: NA; v_call: TRBV2; cdr3_aa: CASGDTQYF; cdr3_nt: TGTGCCAGCGGCGATACGCAGTATTTT
j_call: TRBJ2-7; clone_size: NA; d_call: TRBD2; v_call: TRBV7-2; cdr3_aa: CASSLDMTSGGYEQYF; cdr3_nt: TGTGCCAGCAGCTTAGATATGACTAGCGGGGGTTACGAGCAGTACTTC
j_call: TRBJ1-1; clone_size: NA; d_call: NA; v_call: TRBV7-6; cdr3_aa: CASSLAGLNTEAFF; cdr3_nt: TGTGCCAGCAGCTTAGCGGGGCTGAACACTGAAGCTTTCTTT
j_call: TRBJ2-7; clone_size: NA; d_call: TRBD1; v_call: TRBV5-3; cdr3_aa: CARSHDGTVGSEQYF; cdr3_nt: TGTGCCAGAAGCCATGACGGGACAGTAGGTTCCGAGCAGTACTTC
j_call: TRBJ1-6; clone_size: once; d_call: NA; v_call: TRBV27; cdr3_aa: CASSWSTDNSPLHF; cdr3_nt: TGTGCCAGCAGTTGGTCGACGGACAATTCACCCCTCCACTTT
j_call: TRBJ1-1; clone_size: NA; d_call: TRBD1; v_call: TRBV7-9; cdr3_aa: CASSTGTGMNTEAFF; cdr3_nt: TGTGCCAGCAGTACCGGGACAGGCATGAACACTGAAGCTTTCTTT
j_call: TRBJ1-5; clone_size: NA; d_call: NA; v_call: TRBV7-4; cdr3_aa: CASSFHRSHSNQPQHF; cdr3_nt: TGTGCCAGCAGCTTTCACAGGAGTCATAGCAATCAGCCCCAGCATTTT
j_call: TRBJ2-3; clone_size: NA; d_call: NA; v_call: TRBV5-1; cdr3_aa: CASSVIARDTQYF; cdr3_nt: TGCGCCAGCAGCGTAATAGCGAGAGATACGCAGTATTTT
j_call: TRBJ1-1; clone_size: once; d_call: NA; v_call: TRBV30; cdr3_aa: CAWSWEGYREAFF; cdr3_nt: TGTGCCTGGAGTTGGGAGGGATATCGTGAAGCTTTCTTT
j_call: TRBJ2-1; clone_size: NA; d_call: TRBD2; v_call: TRBV18; cdr3_aa: CASKPSGGAPRDEQFF; cdr3_nt: TGTGCCAGCAAGCCTAGCGGGGGGGCCCCTCGCGATGAGCAGTTCTTC
j_call: TRBJ1-1; clone_size: NA; d_call: TRBD1; v_call: TRBV6-5; cdr3_aa: CASSFDRGRRTEAFF; cdr3_nt: TGTGCCAGCAGTTTCGACAGGGGGCGACGGACTGAAGCTTTCTTT
j_call: TRBJ1-1; clone_size: NA; d_call: NA; v_call: TRBV9; cdr3_aa: CASSVLGATEAFF; cdr3_nt: TGTGCCAGCAGCGTACTAGGTGCCACTGAAGCTTTCTTT
j_call: TRBJ1-1; clone_size: NA; d_call: NA; v_call: TRBV7-9; cdr3_aa: CASSLTVNTEAFF; cdr3_nt: TGTGCCAGCAGCTTGACGGTGAACACTGAAGCTTTCTTT
j_call: TRBJ2-1; clone_size: NA; d_call: NA; v_call: TRBV5-1; cdr3_aa: CASSLGSPNEQFF; cdr3_nt: TGCGCCAGCAGCTTGGGAAGCCCCAATGAGCAGTTCTTC
j_call: TRBJ1-4; clone_size: NA; d_call: NA; v_call: TRBV19; cdr3_aa: CASSIGASPSNEKLFF; cdr3_nt: TGTGCCAGTAGTATTGGAGCCTCACCCTCTAATGAAAAACTGTTTTTT
j_call: TRBJ1-2; clone_size: few; d_call: TRBD1; v_call: TRBV6-5; cdr3_aa: CASSTTGIGYTF; cdr3_nt: TGTGCCAGCAGTACGACAGGGATCGGCTACACCTTC
j_call: TRBJ1-1; clone_size: NA; d_call: NA; v_call: TRBV18; cdr3_aa: CASSPGMNTEAFF; cdr3_nt: TGTGCCAGCTCACCAGGGATGAACACTGAAGCTTTCTTT
j_call: TRBJ2-7; clone_size: NA; d_call: NA; v_call: TRBV27; cdr3_aa: CASSRNTDEQYF; cdr3_nt: TGTGCCAGCAGCAGGAACACCGACGAGCAGTACTTC
j_call: TRBJ2-5; clone_size: NA; d_call: NA; v_call: TRBV18; cdr3_aa: CASSPPGPGETQYF; cdr3_nt: TGTGCCAGCTCACCCCCGGGGCCAGGGGAGACCCAGTACTTC
j_call: TRBJ1-1; clone_size: NA; d_call: NA; v_call: TRBV11-2; cdr3_aa: CASSLGRGMNTEAFF; cdr3_nt: TGTGCCAGCAGCTTAGGAAGGGGGATGAACACTGAAGCTTTCTTT
j_call: TRBJ1-2; clone_size: NA; d_call: NA; v_call: TRBV6-1; cdr3_aa: CASSDTPLDGYTF; cdr3_nt: TGTGCCAGCAGTGATACACCCCTCGATGGCTACACCTTC
j_call: TRBJ2-3; clone_size: NA; d_call: NA; v_call: TRBV27; cdr3_aa: CAKPCTDTQYF; cdr3_nt: TGTGCCAAGCCTTGCACAGATACGCAGTATTTT
j_call: TRBJ1-1; clone_size: NA; d_call: NA; v_call: TRBV5-1; cdr3_aa: CASSLDLTLNEAFF; cdr3_nt: TGCGCCAGCAGCTTGGACCTGACCTTGAACGAAGCTTTCTTT
j_call: TRBJ1-1; clone_size: NA; d_call: NA; v_call: TRBV5-4; cdr3_aa: CASSDRWRGAFF; cdr3_nt: TGTGCCAGCAGCGATAGGTGGCGGGGGGCTTTCTTT
j_call: TRBJ1-6; clone_size: NA; d_call: NA; v_call: TRBV5-4; cdr3_aa: CASSLGTGDHSPLHF; cdr3_nt: TGTGCCAGCAGCTTGGGTACGGGGGACCATTCACCCCTCCACTTT
j_call: TRBJ1-2; clone_size: NA; d_call: NA; v_call: TRBV2; cdr3_aa: CGEGVGYTF; cdr3_nt: TGTGGGGAGGGGGTTGGCTACACCTTC
j_call: TRBJ1-1; clone_size: NA; d_call: NA; v_call: TRBV19; cdr3_aa: CASKKTDSVNTEAFF; cdr3_nt: TGTGCCAGTAAGAAGACCGATAGCGTAAATACTGAAGCTTTCTTT
j_call: TRBJ1-3; clone_size: NA; d_call: NA; v_call: TRBV9; cdr3_aa: CASSVDFSGNTIYF; cdr3_nt: TGTGCCAGCAGCGTAGACTTCTCTGGAAACACCATATATTTT
j_call: TRBJ2-5; clone_size: NA; d_call: TRBD2; v_call: TRBV11-2; cdr3_aa: CASSLDNGGASETQYF; cdr3_nt: TGTGCCAGCAGCTTAGATAACGGGGGGGCCAGTGAGACCCAGTACTTC
j_call: TRBJ2-5; clone_size: NA; d_call: NA; v_call: TRBV28; cdr3_aa: CASSPGGAQTQYF; cdr3_nt: TGTGCCAGCAGTCCGGGCGGGGCACAGACCCAGTACTTC
j_call: TRBJ1-6; clone_size: NA; d_call: NA; v_call: TRBV19; cdr3_aa: CASSIYREYNSPLHF; cdr3_nt: TGTGCCAGTAGTATCTACAGGGAATATAATTCACCCCTCCACTTT
j_call: TRBJ2-1; clone_size: NA; d_call: TRBD1; v_call: TRBV5-4; cdr3_aa: CASSPRTGNYNEQFF; cdr3_nt: TGTGCCAGCAGCCCTCGGACAGGGAACTACAATGAGCAGTTCTTC
j_call: TRBJ2-3; clone_size: NA; d_call: TRBD2; v_call: TRBV7-8; cdr3_aa: CASSKGLAGARDTQYF; cdr3_nt: TGTGCCAGCAGCAAGGGACTAGCGGGGGCCCGAGATACGCAGTATTTT
j_call: TRBJ2-6; clone_size: NA; d_call: NA; v_call: TRBV30; cdr3_aa: CAWSGLESSGANVLTF; cdr3_nt: TGTGCCTGGAGTGGACTGGAGAGCTCTGGGGCCAACGTCCTGACTTTC
j_call: TRBJ1-2; clone_size: NA; d_call: NA; v_call: TRBV10-2; cdr3_aa: CASAPGTDYGYTF; cdr3_nt: TGCGCCAGCGCCCCCGGGACGGACTATGGCTACACCTTC
j_call: TRBJ2-3; clone_size: once; d_call: TRBD2; v_call: TRBV6-5; cdr3_aa: CASMERGRADTQYF; cdr3_nt: TGTGCCAGCATGGAGCGGGGGAGGGCAGATACGCAGTATTTT
j_call: TRBJ2-5; clone_size: NA; d_call: TRBD2; v_call: TRBV2; cdr3_aa: CASLGTSGDETQYF; cdr3_nt: TGTGCCAGCCTGGGCACTAGCGGGGACGAGACCCAGTACTTC
j_call: TRBJ2-1; clone_size: NA; d_call: TRBD2; v_call: TRBV5-1; cdr3_aa: CASSLGIAGTFYNEQFF; cdr3_nt: TGCGCCAGCAGCTTGGGAATAGCGGGGACCTTCTACAATGAGCAGTTCTTC
j_call: TRBJ2-6; clone_size: NA; d_call: NA; v_call: TRBV27; cdr3_aa: CATRGSGANVLTF; cdr3_nt: TGTGCCACTAGGGGATCTGGGGCCAACGTCCTGACTTTC
j_call: TRBJ1-1; clone_size: NA; d_call: NA; v_call: TRBV5-1; cdr3_aa: CASSLVVGQPNTEAFF; cdr3_nt: TGCGCCAGCAGCTTGGTAGTAGGACAGCCGAACACTGAAGCTTTCTTT
j_call: TRBJ2-3; clone_size: NA; d_call: TRBD2; v_call: TRBV5-1; cdr3_aa: CASSLGLASTDTQYF; cdr3_nt: TGCGCCAGCAGCTTAGGACTAGCGAGCACAGATACGCAGTATTTT
j_call: TRBJ2-3; clone_size: NA; d_call: NA; v_call: TRBV7-9; cdr3_aa: CASSLLWTKSTDTQYF; cdr3_nt: TGTGCCAGCAGCTTACTTTGGACAAAAAGCACAGATACGCAGTATTTT
j_call: TRBJ1-1; clone_size: NA; d_call: NA; v_call: TRBV7-9; cdr3_aa: CASSLGRSLTEAFF; cdr3_nt: TGTGCCAGCAGCTTAGGTCGGTCTCTCACTGAAGCTTTCTTT